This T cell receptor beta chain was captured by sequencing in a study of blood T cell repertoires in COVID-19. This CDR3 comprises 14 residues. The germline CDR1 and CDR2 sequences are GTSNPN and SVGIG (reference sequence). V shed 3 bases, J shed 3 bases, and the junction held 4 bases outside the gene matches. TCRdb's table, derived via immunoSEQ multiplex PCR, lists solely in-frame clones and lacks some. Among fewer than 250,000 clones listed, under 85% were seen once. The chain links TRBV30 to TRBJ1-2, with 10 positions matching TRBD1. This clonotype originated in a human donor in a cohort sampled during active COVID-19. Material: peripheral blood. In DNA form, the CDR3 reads TGTGCCTGGAGGACAGGGGGCAAGGACTATGGCTACACCTTC. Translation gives CAWRTGGKDYGYTF. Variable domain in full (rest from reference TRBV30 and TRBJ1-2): SQTIHQWPATLVQPVGSPLSLECTVEGTSNPNLYWYRQAAGRGLQLLFYSVGIGQISSEVPQNLSASRPQDRQFILSSKKLLLSDSGFYLCAWRTGGKDYGYTFGSGTRLTVV.